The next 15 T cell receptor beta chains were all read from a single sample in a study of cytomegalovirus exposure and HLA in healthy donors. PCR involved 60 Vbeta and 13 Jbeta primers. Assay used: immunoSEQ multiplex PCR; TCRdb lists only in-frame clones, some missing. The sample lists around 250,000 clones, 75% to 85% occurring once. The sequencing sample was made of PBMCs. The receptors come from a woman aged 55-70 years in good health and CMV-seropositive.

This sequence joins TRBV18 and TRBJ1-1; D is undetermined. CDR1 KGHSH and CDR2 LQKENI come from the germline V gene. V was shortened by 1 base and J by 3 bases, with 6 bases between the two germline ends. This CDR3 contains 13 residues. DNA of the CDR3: TGTGCCAGCTCACCACAGCGTGACACTGAAGCTTTCTTT. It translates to CASSPQRDTEAFF. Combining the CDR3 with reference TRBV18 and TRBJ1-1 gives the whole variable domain NAGVMQNPRHLVRRRGQEARLRCSPMKGHSHVYWYRQLPEEGLKFMVYLQKENIIDESGMPKERFSAEFPKEGPSILRIQQVVRGDSAAYFCASSPQRDTEAFFGQGTRLTVV.

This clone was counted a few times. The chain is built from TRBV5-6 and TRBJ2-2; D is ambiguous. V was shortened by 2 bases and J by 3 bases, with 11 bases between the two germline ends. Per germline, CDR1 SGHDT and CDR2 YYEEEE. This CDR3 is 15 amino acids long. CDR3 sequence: CASSLVPRDTGELFF. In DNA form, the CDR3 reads TGTGCCAGCAGCTTAGTCCCCCGGGACACCGGGGAGCTGTTTTTT.

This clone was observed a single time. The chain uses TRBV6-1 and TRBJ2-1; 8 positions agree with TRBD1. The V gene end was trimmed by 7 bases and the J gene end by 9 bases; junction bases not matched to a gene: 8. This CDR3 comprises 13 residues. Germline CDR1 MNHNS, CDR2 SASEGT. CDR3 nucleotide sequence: TGTGCCAGCAAAATCACAGGGGGTAGTGAGCAGTTCTTC. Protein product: CASKITGGSEQFF.

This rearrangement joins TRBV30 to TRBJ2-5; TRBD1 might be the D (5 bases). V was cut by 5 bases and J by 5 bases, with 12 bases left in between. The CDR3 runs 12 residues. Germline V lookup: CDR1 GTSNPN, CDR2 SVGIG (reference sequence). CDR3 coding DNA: TGTGCCTGGGCGACAGTATCGGAGACCCAGTACTTC. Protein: CAWATVSETQYF.

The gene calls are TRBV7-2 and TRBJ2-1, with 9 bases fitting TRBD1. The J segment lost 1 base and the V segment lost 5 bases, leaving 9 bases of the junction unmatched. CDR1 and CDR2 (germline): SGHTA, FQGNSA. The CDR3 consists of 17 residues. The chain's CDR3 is CASSPRTGVRSYNEQFF. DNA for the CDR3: TGTGCCAGCAGCCCTAGGACAGGGGTGAGGTCCTACAATGAGCAGTTCTTC.

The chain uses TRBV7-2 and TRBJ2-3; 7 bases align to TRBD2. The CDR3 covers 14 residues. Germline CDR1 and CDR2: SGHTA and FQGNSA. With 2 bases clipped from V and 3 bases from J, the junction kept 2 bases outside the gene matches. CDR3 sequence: CASSLFGGTDTQYF. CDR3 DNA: TGTGCCAGCAGCTTATTCGGGGGGACAGATACGCAGTATTTT.

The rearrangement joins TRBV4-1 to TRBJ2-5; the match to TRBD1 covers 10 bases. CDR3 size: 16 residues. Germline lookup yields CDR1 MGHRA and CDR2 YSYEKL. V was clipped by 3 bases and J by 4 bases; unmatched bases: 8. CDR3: CASSHHTTGGLETQYF. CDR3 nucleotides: TGCGCCAGCAGCCACCATACGACAGGGGGCTTAGAGACCCAGTACTTC.

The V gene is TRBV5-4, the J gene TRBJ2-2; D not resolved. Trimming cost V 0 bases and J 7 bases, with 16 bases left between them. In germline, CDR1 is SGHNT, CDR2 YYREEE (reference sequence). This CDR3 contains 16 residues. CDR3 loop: CASSLDTSRVGGELFF. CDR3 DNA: TGTGCCAGCAGCTTGGATACCTCCCGAGTCGGCGGGGAGCTGTTTTTT.

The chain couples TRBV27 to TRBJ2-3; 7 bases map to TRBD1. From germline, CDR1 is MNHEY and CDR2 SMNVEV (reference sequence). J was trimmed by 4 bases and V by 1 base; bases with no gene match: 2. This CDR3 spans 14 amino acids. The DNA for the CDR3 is TGTGCCAGCAGTTTATACAGGGGCGCAGATACGCAGTATTTT. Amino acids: CASSLYRGADTQYF.

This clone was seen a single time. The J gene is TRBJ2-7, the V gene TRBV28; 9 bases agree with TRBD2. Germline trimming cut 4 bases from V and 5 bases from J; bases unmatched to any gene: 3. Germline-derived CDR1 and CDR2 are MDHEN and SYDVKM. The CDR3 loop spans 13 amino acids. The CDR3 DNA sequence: TGTGCCAGCAGTTCCCGACTAGCGGACGAGCAGTACTTC. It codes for CASSSRLADEQYF.

For the CDR3, the DNA is TGTGCCAGTAGGGGACAGGGGGTCAGCAATGAGCAGTTCTTC. Translated: CASRGQGVSNEQFF. The chain couples TRBV19 to TRBJ2-1; 11 bases align to TRBD1. CDR1 and CDR2 (germline): LNHDA, SQIVND (reference sequence). The CDR3 is 14 amino acids. After removal of 6 bases from V and 6 bases from J, the junction contained 4 bases not matched to a gene.

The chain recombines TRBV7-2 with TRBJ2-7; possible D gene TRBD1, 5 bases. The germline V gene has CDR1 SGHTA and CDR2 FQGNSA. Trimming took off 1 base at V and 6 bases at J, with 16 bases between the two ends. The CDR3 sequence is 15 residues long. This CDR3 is CASSLVGQAAVEQYF. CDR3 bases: TGTGCCAGCAGCTTAGTGGGGCAGGCGGCGGTCGAGCAGTACTTC.

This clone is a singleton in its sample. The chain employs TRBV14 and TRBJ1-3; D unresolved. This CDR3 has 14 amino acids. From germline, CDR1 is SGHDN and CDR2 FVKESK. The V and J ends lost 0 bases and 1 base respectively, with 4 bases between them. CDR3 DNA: TGTGCCAGCAGCCAAGAGTTATCTGGAAACACCATATATTTT. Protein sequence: CASSQELSGNTIYF.

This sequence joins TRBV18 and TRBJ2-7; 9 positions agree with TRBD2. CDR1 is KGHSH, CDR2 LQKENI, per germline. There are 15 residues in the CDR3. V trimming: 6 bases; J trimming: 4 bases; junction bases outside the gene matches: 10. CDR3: CASSPTGLAQYEQYF. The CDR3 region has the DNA TGTGCCAGCTCCCCCACCGGACTAGCGCAATACGAGCAGTACTTC. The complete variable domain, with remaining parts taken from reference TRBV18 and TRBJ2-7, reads NAGVMQNPRHLVRRRGQEARLRCSPMKGHSHVYWYRQLPEEGLKFMVYLQKENIIDESGMPKERFSAEFPKEGPSILRIQQVVRGDSAAYFCASSPTGLAQYEQYFGPGTRLTVT.

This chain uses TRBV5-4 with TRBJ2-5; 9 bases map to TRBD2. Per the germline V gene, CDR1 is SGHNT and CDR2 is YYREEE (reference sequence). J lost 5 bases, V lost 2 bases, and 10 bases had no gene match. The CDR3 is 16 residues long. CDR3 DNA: TGTGCCAGCAGCTTATACCGCGGGAGGGCCGGGGAGACCCAGTACTTC. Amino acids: CASSLYRGRAGETQYF. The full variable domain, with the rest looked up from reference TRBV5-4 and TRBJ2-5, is ETGVTQSPTHLIKTRGQQVTLRCSSQSGHNTVSWYQQALGQGPQFIFQYYREEENGRGNFPPRFSGLQFPNYSSELNVNALELDDSALYLCASSLYRGRAGETQYFGPGTRLLVL.